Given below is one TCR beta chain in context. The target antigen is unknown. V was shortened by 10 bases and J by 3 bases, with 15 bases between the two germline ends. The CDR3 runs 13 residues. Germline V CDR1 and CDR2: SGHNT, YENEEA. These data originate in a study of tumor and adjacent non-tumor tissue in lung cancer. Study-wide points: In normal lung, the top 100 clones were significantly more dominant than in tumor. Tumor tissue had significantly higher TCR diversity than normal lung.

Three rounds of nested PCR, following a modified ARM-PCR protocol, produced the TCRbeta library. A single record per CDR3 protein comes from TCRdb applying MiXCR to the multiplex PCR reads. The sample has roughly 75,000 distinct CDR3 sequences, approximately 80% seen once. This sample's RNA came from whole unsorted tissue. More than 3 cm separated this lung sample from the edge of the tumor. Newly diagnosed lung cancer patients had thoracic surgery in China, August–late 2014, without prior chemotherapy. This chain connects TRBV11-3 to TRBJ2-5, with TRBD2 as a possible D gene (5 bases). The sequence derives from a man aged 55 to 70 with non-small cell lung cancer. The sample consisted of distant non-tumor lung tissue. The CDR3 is CAISCTGEETQYF. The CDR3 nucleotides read TGTGCCATTAGCTGTACCGGGGAAGAGACCCAGTACTTC.